This T cell receptor (beta chain) was obtained from a study of beta chain features in type 1 diabetes. Study context: Age, gender, cell numbers and subset yield matched between patients and controls. Across the samples, around 110,000,000 sorted cells were examined in total.

The CDR3 extends over 12 amino acids. Germline CDR1 and CDR2: GTSNPN and SVGIG (reference sequence). V lost 2 bases, J lost 7 bases, and 11 bases lay in between. This clone was seen a handful of times. Antigen: not known. It was via CD45RO/CCR7/CD25/CD127/CD95/CD27 that CD4+ naive, central memory, regulatory and stem cell-like memory cells were sorted. Reverse transcribing all isolated RNA meant expressed TCRB transcripts were sequenced. Some clones are missing from TCRdb's copy, which holds only in-frame ones; the method was immunoSEQ multiplex PCR. The sample lists about 660,000 clones, about 14% occurring once. General study points: Across all four CD4+ subsets, people with type 1 diabetes showed modestly shorter TCRB CDR3s.

The clonotype was recovered from a man aged 18 to 30 with type 1 diabetes. Sequencing used naive CD4+ T cells from blood. The rearrangement uses TRBV30 and TRBJ1-1; no reliable D call. The CDR3 sequence is CAWSLTQIEAFF. The DNA of the CDR3 is TGTGCCTGGAGTTTGACCCAGATTGAAGCTTTCTTT.